This T cell receptor (beta chain) was retrieved from a study of T cell repertoires in aging, cancer and after chemotherapy. The wider study: Patients with chronic lymphocytic leukemia were sampled before and after fludarabine- or bendamustine-based chemotherapy. The full dataset contained several million TCR reads. Whole-study results and caveats: In each cancer cohort, median generation probability increased across chemotherapy, suggesting thymic output rebounded.

Worth noting for this clonotype: Its antigen is unknown.

TCR beta rearrangements were amplified from peripheral blood genomic DNA. Multiplex touch-down PCR with TRB-A/B primers amplified rearranged V-D-J TRB sequences. Each CDR3 protein gets one entry after TCRdb re-called the multiplex PCR reads with MiXCR. The data contain about 2,500 distinct CDR3 sequences, 50% to 70% of them singletons. The sequencing input was blood. This receptor was obtained from a human donor with a blood cancer.

CDR3 DNA: TGTGCCAGCAGCCCCAGGGGGGGGCCGGAATATGGCTACACCTTC. Translation: CASSPRGGPEYGYTF. This rearrangement joins TRBV5-3 to TRBJ1-2; 7 nucleotides align to TRBD1. TRBV5-3 is identified as an open reading frame with a role that is uncertain. The CDR3 has 15 residues. The V and J ends lost 8 bases and 5 bases, in that order; junction bases with no gene match: 15.